The clone carrying this TCR beta chain has a handful of counts. What it recognizes is unknown. Germline V lookup: CDR1 LGHNA, CDR2 YSLEER. Between the trimmed V and J ends, which lost 4 bases and 7 bases, there was a span of 14 bases. The CDR3 runs 14 residues. The data are from a study of T-cell memory formation after mild COVID-19. Study in general: TCR clusters largely stayed donor specific.

TCRdb reprocessed the 5' RACE reads via MiXCR and lists one record per CDR3 protein. In the table there are a few hundred thousand distinct CDR3 sequences, 8.5% to 9.5% of which are singletons. Findings and caveats of the study: The study found balanced CD4/CD8 in clones contracting day 15 to 85 and a CD4+ lean in later expanders.

Source material: PBMCs or a T cell subset sorted from them (not recorded which). The chain employs TRBV4-3 and TRBJ2-1; the D gene is possibly TRBD1 (5 bases). This receptor was taken from a man aged 18 to 35 who had mild COVID-19 (a few samples of this study predate the infection). Cell type and time point are not known. For the CDR3, the DNA is TGCGCCAGCAGCCGGGGCCTAACAACGAATGAGCAGTTCTTC. As protein: CASSRGLTTNEQFF.